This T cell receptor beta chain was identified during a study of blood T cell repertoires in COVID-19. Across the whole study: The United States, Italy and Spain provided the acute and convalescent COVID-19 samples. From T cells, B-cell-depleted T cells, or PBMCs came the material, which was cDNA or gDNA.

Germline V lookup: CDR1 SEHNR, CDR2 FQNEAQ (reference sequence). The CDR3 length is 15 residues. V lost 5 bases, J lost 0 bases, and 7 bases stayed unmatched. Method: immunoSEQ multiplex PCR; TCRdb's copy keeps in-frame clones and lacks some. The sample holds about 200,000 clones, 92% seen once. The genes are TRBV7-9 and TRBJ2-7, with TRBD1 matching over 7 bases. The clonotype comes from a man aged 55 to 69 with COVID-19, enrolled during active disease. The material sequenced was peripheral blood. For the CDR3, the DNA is TGTGCCAGCAGCCAGAGGGCAGGGGGCTCCTACGAGCAGTACTTC. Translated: CASSQRAGGSYEQYF. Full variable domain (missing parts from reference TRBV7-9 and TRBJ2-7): DTGVSQNPRHKITKRGQNVTFRCDPISEHNRLYWYRQTLGQGPEFLTYFQNEAQLEKSRLLSDRFSAERPKGSFSTLEIQRTEQGDSAMYLCASSQRAGGSYEQYFGPGTRLTVT.